Listed here are 2 T cell receptor beta chains from one sample, sequenced in a study of T cell responses to AZD1222 COVID-19 vaccine. Profiled with immunoSEQ multiplex PCR; TCRdb holds only in-frame clones, not every one. Of 180,000 or so clones listed, approximately 91% are singletons. The specimen comprised peripheral blood, sampled 28 days after the second AZD1222 dose. These receptors came from an adult who received the AZD1222 COVID-19 vaccine.

The J gene is TRBJ1-2, the V gene TRBV29-1, with a tentative D call TRBD1 (6 bases). The germline CDR1 and CDR2 sequences are SQVTM and ANQGSEA. Trimming cost V 5 bases and J 5 bases, with 18 bases left between them. The CDR3 has 14 residues. The chain's CDR3 is CSVPVVGGRYGYTF. The CDR3 DNA reads TGCAGCGTTCCAGTGGTAGGGGGGCGGTATGGCTACACCTTC.

The rearrangement joins TRBV3-1 (or the pseudogene TRBV3-2) to TRBJ2-2, with 7 bases aligning to TRBD1. Germline trimming cut 1 base from V and 7 bases from J; bases unmatched to any gene: 3. Germline loops: CDR1 LGHDT, CDR2 YNNKEL (reference sequence). The CDR3 spans 14 residues. The chain's CDR3 is CASSQGQGFGELFF. The CDR3, as DNA: TGTGCCAGCAGCCAAGGACAGGGTTTCGGGGAGCTGTTTTTT.